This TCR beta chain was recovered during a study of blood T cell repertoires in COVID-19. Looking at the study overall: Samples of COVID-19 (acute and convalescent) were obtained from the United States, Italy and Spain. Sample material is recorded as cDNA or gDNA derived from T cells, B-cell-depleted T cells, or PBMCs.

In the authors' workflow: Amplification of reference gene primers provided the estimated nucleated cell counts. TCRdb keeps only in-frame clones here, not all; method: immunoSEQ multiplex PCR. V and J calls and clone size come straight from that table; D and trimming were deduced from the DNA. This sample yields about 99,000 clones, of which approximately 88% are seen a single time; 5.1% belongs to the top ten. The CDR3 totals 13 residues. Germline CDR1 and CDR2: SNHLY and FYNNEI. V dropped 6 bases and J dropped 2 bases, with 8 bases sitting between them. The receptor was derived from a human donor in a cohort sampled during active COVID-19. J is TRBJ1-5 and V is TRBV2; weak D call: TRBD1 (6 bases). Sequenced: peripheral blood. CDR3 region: CASRAGGNQPQHF. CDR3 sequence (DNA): TGTGCCAGCAGGGCAGGGGGCAATCAGCCCCAGCATTTT. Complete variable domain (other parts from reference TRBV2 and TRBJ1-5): EPEVTQTPSHQVTQMGQEVILRCVPISNHLYFYWYRQILGQKVEFLVSFYNNEISEKSEIFDDQFSVERPDGSNFTLKIRSTKLEDSAMYFCASRAGGNQPQHFGDGTRLSIL.